These 8 T cell receptor beta chains came from one sample sequenced in a study of blood T cell repertoires in COVID-19. The repertoire was sequenced with immunoSEQ multiplex PCR; TCRdb's copy has only in-frame clones and lacks some. The repertoire holds 250,000 or so clones, with about 90% as singletons. Sample: PBMCs or T cells enriched from blood (not recorded which). These receptors were taken from a human donor in a cohort exposed to, infected with or recovered from COVID-19 (not recorded which). The donor label of this sample is uncertain.

This clone was observed a single time. The rearrangement links TRBV28 to TRBJ1-5; 7 positions agree with TRBD1. The CDR3 sequence is 14 residues long. Looked up from germline, CDR1 is MDHEN and CDR2 is SYDVKM. Trimming cost V 6 bases and J 11 bases; bases outside gene matches: 13. The CDR3 DNA reads as TGTGCCAGCAGGGGCCGGAGGGGGCCTATTTCCCAGCATTTT. It encodes CASRGRRGPISQHF.

The V and J genes are TRBV19 and TRBJ2-6; the D is unclear. The germline V gene has CDR1 LNHDA and CDR2 SQIVND (reference sequence). V was pared by 3 bases and J by 1 base, with 4 bases between. The CDR3 is 14 residues long. CDR3 sequence: CASSITSGANVLTF. CDR3 sequence (DNA): TGTGCCAGTAGTATTACTTCTGGGGCCAACGTCCTGACTTTC. Full variable domain (outside the CDR3, taken from reference TRBV19 and TRBJ2-6): DGGITQSPKYLFRKEGQNVTLSCEQNLNHDAMYWYRQDPGQGLRLIYYSQIVNDFQKGDIAEGYSVSREKKESFPLTVTSAQKNPTAFYLCASSITSGANVLTFGAGSRLTVL.

The V and J genes are TRBV6-1 and TRBJ2-1; tentatively, D is TRBD1 (6 bases). This CDR3 has 13 amino acids. V was shortened by 2 bases and J by 15 bases, with 17 bases between the two germline ends. Germline V CDR1 and CDR2: MNHNS, SASEGT. The CDR3 DNA reads as TGTGCCAGCAGTGAAACTCGGGGACACCGAGGGTTCTTC. It yields the protein CASSETRGHRGFF.

V and J are TRBV5-1 and TRBJ2-3, with 8 positions matching TRBD1. Unmatched junction bases numbered 5, after V lost 4 bases and J lost 4 bases. Germline V gene data show CDR1 as SGHRS and CDR2 as YFSETQ. The CDR3 has 14 residues. CDR3 sequence (DNA): TGCGCCAGCAGCGGGGGACAGGATCCAGATACGCAGTATTTT. Translating gives CASSGGQDPDTQYF.

The chain is built from TRBV7-9 and TRBJ2-2; maybe TRBD1 (5 bases). CDR1 and CDR2 (germline): SEHNR, FQNEAQ (reference sequence). CDR3 size: 17 residues. V lost 7 bases to trimming and J lost 5 bases, with 23 bases between them. Here the CDR3 DNA reads TGTGCCAGCACCGAACGGCTGTCAGGGTGGTGGACCGGGGAGCTGTTTTTT. The encoded protein is CASTERLSGWWTGELFF.

The V and J genes are TRBV7-9 and TRBJ1-1, with a weak D call TRBD1 (6 bases). Germline loops: CDR1 SEHNR, CDR2 FQNEAQ (reference sequence). The CDR3 is 16 residues long. The V end lost 7 bases, the J end lost 0 bases, and 18 bases lay between the germline ends. The CDR3 coding sequence is TGTGCCAGCAAACCTTCAGGGGAGGGCCTGAACACTGAAGCTTTCTTT. This encodes CASKPSGEGLNTEAFF.

The CDR3 spells CASSVVGTGNYGYTF. In DNA, the CDR3 is TGTGCCAGCAGCGTAGTCGGGACAGGGAACTATGGCTACACCTTC. This chain uses TRBV9 with TRBJ1-2, with 9 bases fitting TRBD1. Trimming took 0 bases from V and 2 from J; bases not matched to a gene: 2. CDR1 is SGDLS, CDR2 YYNGEE, per germline. This CDR3 region has 15 residues.

J is TRBJ2-3 and V is TRBV6-5; D is possibly TRBD1 (5 bases). Germline assignment: CDR1 MNHEY and CDR2 SVGAGI. The CDR3 extends over 12 amino acids. Between the trimmed V and J ends, which lost 6 bases and 6 bases, there was a span of 10 bases. CDR3 sequence (DNA): TGTGCCAGCAGAGGGGATGGTGATACGCAGTATTTT. Its protein product is CASRGDGDTQYF.